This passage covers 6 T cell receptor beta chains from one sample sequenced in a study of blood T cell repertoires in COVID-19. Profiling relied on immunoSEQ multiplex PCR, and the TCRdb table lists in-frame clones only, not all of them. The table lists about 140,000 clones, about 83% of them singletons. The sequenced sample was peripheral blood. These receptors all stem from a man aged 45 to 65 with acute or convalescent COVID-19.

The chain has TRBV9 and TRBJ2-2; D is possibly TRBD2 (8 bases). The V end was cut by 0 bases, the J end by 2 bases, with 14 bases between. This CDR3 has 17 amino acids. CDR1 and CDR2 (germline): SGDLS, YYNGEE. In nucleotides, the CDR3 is TGTGCCAGCAGCGTAGCGGGAGGGGGCAGAAACACCGGGGAGCTGTTTTTT. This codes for CASSVAGGGRNTGELFF.

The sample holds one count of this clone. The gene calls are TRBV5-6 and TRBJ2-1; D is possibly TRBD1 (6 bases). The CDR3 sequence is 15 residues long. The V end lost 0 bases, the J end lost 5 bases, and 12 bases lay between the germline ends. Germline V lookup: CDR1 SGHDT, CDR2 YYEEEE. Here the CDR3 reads CASSLDVTGNNEQFF. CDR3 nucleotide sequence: TGTGCCAGCAGCTTGGATGTGACAGGTAACAATGAGCAGTTCTTC. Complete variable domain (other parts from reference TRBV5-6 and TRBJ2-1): DAGVTQSPTHLIKTRGQQVTLRCSPKSGHDTVSWYQQALGQGPQFIFQYYEEEERQRGNFPDRFSGHQFPNYSSELNVNALLLGDSALYLCASSLDVTGNNEQFFGPGTRLTVL.

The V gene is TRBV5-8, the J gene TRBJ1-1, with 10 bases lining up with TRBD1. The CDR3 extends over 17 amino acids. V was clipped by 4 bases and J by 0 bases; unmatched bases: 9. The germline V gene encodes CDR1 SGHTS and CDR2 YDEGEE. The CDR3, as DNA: TGTGCCAGCAGCCGCTACGGGACAGGGGTCCTGAACACTGAAGCTTTCTTT. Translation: CASSRYGTGVLNTEAFF.

The CDR3 DNA reads as TGTGCCACCAGCCCAAGTAGCGGGCGGCAGTTCTTC. Its translation: CATSPSSGRQFF. V usage is TRBV24-1 and J usage is TRBJ2-1, with TRBD2 matching over 7 bases. This CDR3 spans 12 amino acids. The trim removed 7 bases at V and 12 bases at J, leaving 8 bases unmatched. Germline CDR1 KGHDR, CDR2 SFDVKD.

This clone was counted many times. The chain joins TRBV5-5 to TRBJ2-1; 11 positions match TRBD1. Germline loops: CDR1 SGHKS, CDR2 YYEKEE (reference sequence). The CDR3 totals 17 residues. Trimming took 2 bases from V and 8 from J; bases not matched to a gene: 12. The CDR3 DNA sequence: TGTGCCAGCAGCTTTTCGGAATGGACAGGGGGCAAGGATGAGCAGTTCTTC. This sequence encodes CASSFSEWTGGKDEQFF.

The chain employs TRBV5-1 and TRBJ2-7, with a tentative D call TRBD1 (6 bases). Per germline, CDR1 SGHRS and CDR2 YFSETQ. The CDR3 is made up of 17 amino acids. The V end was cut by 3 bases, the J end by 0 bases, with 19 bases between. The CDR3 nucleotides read TGCGCCAGCAGCTCGCCCCGAAGACAGGCGAGCTCCTACGAGCAGTACTTC. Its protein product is CASSSPRRQASSYEQYF.